This T cell receptor (beta chain) stems from a study of T cell repertoires in cytomegalovirus infection. Via MiXCR, TCRdb re-called the reads, giving one row per CDR3 protein. The sample has under 250,000 distinct CDR3 sequences, 6.5% seen once; the top ten hold 5.5% to 8%. The CDR3 is 14 residues long. Germline V gives CDR1 DFQATT, CDR2 SNEGSKA (reference sequence). V lost 6 bases, J lost 1 base, and 13 bases lay in between. This clonotype has more than one count but fewer than ten. This chain links TRBV20-1 with TRBJ1-5, with D tentatively TRBD1 (6 bases). The TCR originated in a human donor in good health (CMV status not recorded). Some clones in this sample may be carry-over from other donors' samples. Source material: PBMCs. This chain's CDR3 is CSAPRGQSNQPQHF. CDR3 in DNA: TGCAGTGCCCCCAGGGGACAAAGCAATCAGCCCCAGCATTTT.